Listed below are T cell receptor beta chains from one sample, sequenced in a study of T cell responses to AZD1222 COVID-19 vaccine. Assay: immunoSEQ multiplex PCR; the TCRdb copy retains only in-frame clones and omits some. The table shows around 100,000 clones, with around 87% occurring only once. This specimen was peripheral blood, taken 28 days after the second AZD1222 dose. The receptors originated from an adult who received the AZD1222 COVID-19 vaccine. Both conserved end residues are part of each CDR3. The D gene is left open where the match is weak. Only part of the rows carry a size: once, few, many, or a class if the clone is expanded.

abundance	len	v_gene	d_gene	j_gene	CDR3nt	CDR3aa
.	13	TRBV30	.	TRBJ1-5	TGTGCCTGGAGTGACAACCGTAGGCAGCCCCAGCATTTT	CAWSDNRRQPQHF
.	15	TRBV7-2	TRBD1	TRBJ1-2	TGTGCCAGCAGCTTAGGGGACAGGACGAACTATGGCTACACCTTC	CASSLGDRTNYGYTF
.	13	TRBV11-3	.	TRBJ1-2	TGTGCCAGCGGCTGGGGGGGGCAGAATGGCTACACCTTC	CASGWGGQNGYTF
.	11	TRBV12-3/TRBV12-4	.	TRBJ2-1	TGTGCCAGCAGGCAACCCAATGAGCAGTTCTTC	CASRQPNEQFF
.	11	TRBV29-1	.	TRBJ2-3	TGCAGCGTCGTAAGCCCAGATACGCAGTATTTT	CSVVSPDTQYF
.	11	TRBV30	.	TRBJ1-1	TGTGCCTGGAGCCCAAAAACTGAAGCTTTCTTT	CAWSPKTEAFF
.	16	TRBV6-1	.	TRBJ2-4	TGTGCCAGCAGTGAATGGAACATTAGCGGCAAAAACATTCAGTACTTC	CASSEWNISGKNIQYF
.	12	TRBV2	.	TRBJ2-1	TGTGCCAGCAGGTATAGGGGGGGCGAGCAGTTCTTC	CASRYRGGEQFF
.	16	TRBV3-1/TRBV3-2	TRBD1	TRBJ1-2	TGTGCCAGCAGCCAAGAAGGGGTAGGGGGCGCGGCTGGCTACACCTTC	CASSQEGVGGAAGYTF
.	15	TRBV24-1	.	TRBJ1-2	TGTGCCACCCATAATGGACAGAGCTTGGCTCGCGGCTACACCTTC	CATHNGQSLARGYTF
.	14	TRBV29-1	.	TRBJ1-2	TGCAGCGTTCCGCTAGGGGGGTTCGACTATGGCTACACCTTC	CSVPLGGFDYGYTF
once	15	TRBV7-9	TRBD1	TRBJ2-7	TGTGCCAGCAGCCGGACAGGACGAAGCTCCTACGAGCAGTACTTC	CASSRTGRSSYEQYF
once	12	TRBV7-9	.	TRBJ2-7	TGTGCCAGCAGCTTAGGGGTAGGTGAGCAGTACTTC	CASSLGVGEQYF